In its sample, the clone carrying this T cell receptor beta chain was seen many times. Its antigen is unidentified. This sample is part of a study of blood T cells in healthy people across ages. Study-wide results and limits: It was not known whether donors were CMV positive (a possible confounder of expanded clonotype changes). The unsorted PBMCs prevented any conclusive comparison of naive versus antigen-experienced cells. A roughly linear age-dependent decrease characterized TCR beta diversity per million T cells.

Sample-barcoded 5' priming and a J-beta primer mix drove a second PCR of about 6 to 11 cycles. TCRdb re-derived calls from the 5' RACE reads in MiXCR, one entry per CDR3 protein. Altogether hundreds of thousands of distinct CDR3 sequences are present, roughly half being singletons, with the ten largest covering about 13%. Each sample yielded at least 6 million isolated PBMCs. Per the germline V gene, CDR1 is DFQATT and CDR2 is SNEGSKA (reference sequence). Trimming took 6 bases from V and 5 from J, leaving 23 bases between them. The CDR3 is 15 amino acids. The chain links TRBV20-1 to TRBJ2-7; tentative D call: TRBD1 (5 bases). Sequencing was done on a sample of blood. The sequence was collected from a woman older than 75 in good health. As DNA, the CDR3 is TGCAGTGCCAAGGTACAGGTTGGGTTTCTCGACGAGCAGTACTTC. This sequence encodes CSAKVQVGFLDEQYF.